This entry lists 4 T cell receptor beta chains sequenced from one sample in a study of blood T cell repertoires in COVID-19. TCRdb keeps only in-frame clones here, not all; method: immunoSEQ multiplex PCR. The table records around 160,000 clones, 80% to 90% of them present only once. Sequenced sample: peripheral blood. The receptors stem from a human donor with acute or convalescent COVID-19. The donor label of this sample is uncertain.

The V gene is TRBV7-2, the J gene TRBJ2-3; D gene unclear. The CDR3 extends over 14 amino acids. The V end was cut by 5 bases, the J end by 1 base, with 10 bases between. Germline loops: CDR1 SGHTA, CDR2 FQGNSA. The DNA for the CDR3 is TGTGCCAGCAGCCCCTATGGTGGCACAGATACGCAGTATTTT. This encodes CASSPYGGTDTQYF.

This chain joins TRBV4-1 and TRBJ2-7; no definite D call. Looked up from germline, CDR1 is MGHRA and CDR2 is YSYEKL. This CDR3 spans 16 amino acids. V was shortened by 4 bases and J by 1 base, with 17 bases between the two germline ends. CDR3: CASSPTPWSLSYEQYV. The DNA of the CDR3 is TGCGCCAGCAGCCCTACCCCATGGAGCCTTTCCTACGAGCAGTACGTC.

The chain joins TRBV27 to TRBJ2-1, with D unclear. Between the trimmed V and J ends, which lost 3 bases and 0 bases, there was a span of 6 bases. The length of the CDR3 is 14 residues. Germline-derived CDR1 and CDR2 are MNHEY and SMNVEV (reference sequence). The CDR3 here is CASSFSSSYNEQFF. CDR3 coding DNA: TGTGCCAGCAGTTTCTCTAGCTCCTACAATGAGCAGTTCTTC.

The CDR3 coding sequence is TGTGCCAGCAGCTTAAGTCCCGGGACCTACAATGAGCAGTTCTTC. Translating gives CASSLSPGTYNEQFF. The rearrangement links TRBV11-3 to TRBJ2-1; maybe TRBD2 (5 bases). Germline CDR1 is SGHNT and CDR2 is YENEEA. The CDR3 spans 15 residues. Trimming cost V 2 bases and J 2 bases, with 10 bases left between them.